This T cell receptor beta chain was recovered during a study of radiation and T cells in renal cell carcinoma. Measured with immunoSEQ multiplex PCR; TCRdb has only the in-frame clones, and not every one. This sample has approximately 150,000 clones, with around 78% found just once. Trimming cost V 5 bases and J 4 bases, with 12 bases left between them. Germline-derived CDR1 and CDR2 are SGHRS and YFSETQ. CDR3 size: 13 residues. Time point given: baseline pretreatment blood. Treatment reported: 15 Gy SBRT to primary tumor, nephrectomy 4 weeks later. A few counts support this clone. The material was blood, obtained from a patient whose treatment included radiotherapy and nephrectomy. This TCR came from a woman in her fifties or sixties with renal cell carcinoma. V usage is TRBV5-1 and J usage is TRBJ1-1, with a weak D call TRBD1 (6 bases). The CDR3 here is CASRPTGSTEAFF. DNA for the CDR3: TGCGCCAGCAGGCCCACAGGGAGCACTGAAGCTTTCTTT.